Below, 21 T cell receptor beta chains from the same sample are listed, as sequenced in a study of graft-versus-host responses after intestinal transplantation. Using immunoSEQ multiplex PCR, the repertoire was profiled, and TCRdb retains in-frame clones only, with some absent. The repertoire holds around 90,000 clones, with just under 95% as singletons. No antigens are known for them. The input for sequencing was unstimulated CD4+ T cells sorted from spleen or lymph node cells, taken before intestinal transplant. The receptor set was obtained from a human donor who received an intestinal transplant.

The gene calls are TRBV5-1 and TRBJ2-3, with 10 bases identical to TRBD1. This CDR3 region has 15 residues. Per germline, CDR1 SGHRS and CDR2 YFSETQ. V gave up 5 bases and J gave up 3 bases; unmatched junction bases: 6. The CDR3 loop reads CASSLTGQGTDTQYF. CDR3 nucleotide sequence: TGCGCCAGCAGTTTGACGGGACAGGGGACAGATACGCAGTATTTT.

The rearrangement links TRBV6-5 to TRBJ2-3, with 7 positions matching TRBD2. There are 15 residues in the CDR3. Germline lookup yields CDR1 MNHEY and CDR2 SVGAGI. V shed 4 bases and J 2 bases; nucleotides not matched to a gene: 6. This CDR3 reads CASSLSAGFTDTQYF. CDR3 DNA: TGTGCCAGCAGTTTGTCAGCGGGATTCACAGATACGCAGTATTTT.

In nucleotides, the CDR3 is TGTGCCAGCAGTTATAGCAGATCCTACGAGCAGTACTTC. It yields the protein CASSYSRSYEQYF. The chain is built from TRBV6-1 and TRBJ2-7, with D unclear. This CDR3 comprises 13 residues. In germline, CDR1 is MNHNS, CDR2 SASEGT. The ends were cut back, 5 bases at V and 1 base at J, with 9 bases in the middle.

The genes are TRBV28 and TRBJ2-5; 10 bases are shared with TRBD1. The CDR3 contains 16 residues. The germline V gene encodes CDR1 MDHEN and CDR2 SYDVKM. Trimming removed 10 bases from V and 2 bases from J; junction bases left unmatched: 13. The CDR3 protein is CATKPSPDRGQETQYF. CDR3 in DNA: TGTGCCACCAAACCTTCTCCGGACAGGGGGCAAGAGACCCAGTACTTC.

The CDR3 DNA follows: TGTGCCAGCTCACCCAATAGCGGGGGACAAGAGACCCAGTACTTC. It codes for CASSPNSGGQETQYF. The rearrangement links TRBV18 to TRBJ2-5, with 9 bases that match TRBD2. The CDR3 totals 15 residues. J lost 2 bases, V lost 3 bases, and 4 bases had no gene match. CDR1 is KGHSH and CDR2 is LQKENI in the germline V gene.

The chain is built from TRBV6-6 and TRBJ1-1; D unclear. Deletions cut 6 bases from V and 1 base from J, with 15 bases between. This CDR3 spans 15 amino acids. Germline CDR1 and CDR2: MNHNY and SVGAGI (reference sequence). The CDR3 spells CASRSASSGNTEAFF. The DNA for the CDR3 is TGTGCCAGCAGATCGGCCTCATCGGGGAACACTGAAGCTTTCTTT.

The rearrangement links TRBV7-9 to TRBJ2-7; D is unclear. Germline values: CDR1 SEHNR, CDR2 FQNEAQ (reference sequence). The V end lost 1 base, the J end lost 2 bases, and 9 bases lay between the germline ends. CDR3 length: 14 residues. Written as DNA, the CDR3 is TGTGCCAGCAGCTTAGAAGGCCGAGCCTACGAGCAGTACTTC. This encodes CASSLEGRAYEQYF. The whole variable domain, filled in from reference TRBV7-9 and TRBJ2-7, reads DTGVSQNPRHKITKRGQNVTFRCDPISEHNRLYWYRQTLGQGPEFLTYFQNEAQLEKSRLLSDRFSAERPKGSFSTLEIQRTEQGDSAMYLCASSLEGRAYEQYFGPGTRLTVT.

V is TRBV5-1 and J is TRBJ1-4; D not certain. V was trimmed by 3 bases and J by 2 bases, leaving 8 bases between them. Germline-derived CDR1 and CDR2 are SGHRS and YFSETQ. CDR3 length: 14 residues. CDR3 sequence: CASSSTATNEKLFF. CDR3 coding DNA: TGCGCCAGCAGCTCGACCGCGACTAATGAAAAACTGTTTTTT.

This chain uses TRBV6-5 with TRBJ1-2, with a possible D match to TRBD1 (6 bases). Germline-derived CDR1 and CDR2 are MNHEY and SVGAGI. The CDR3 covers 15 residues. Trimming removed 0 bases from V and 6 bases from J, with 14 bases in between. CDR3 loop: CASSYSSRGRDGYTF. The CDR3, as DNA: TGTGCCAGCAGTTACTCGAGCCGGGGGCGCGATGGCTACACCTTC.

This chain connects TRBV19 to TRBJ2-2; no clear D gene. The CDR3 is made up of 14 amino acids. CDR1 and CDR2 from the germline V gene are LNHDA and SQIVND (reference sequence). Trimming took off 3 bases at V and 7 bases at J, with 12 bases between the two ends. CDR3 sequence (DNA): TGTGCCAGTAGTATCCGGAGAGAGAGCGGGGAGCTGTTTTTT. This sequence encodes CASSIRRESGELFF.

As to this clone: Germline is not matched at one junction end, which may reflect a read error. V is TRBV6-1 and J is TRBJ2-7, with TRBD1 as a possible D gene (5 bases). The V gene's germline CDR1 is MNHNS and CDR2 SASEGT. The CDR3 has 10 amino acids. CDR3 amino acids: CARTSGSPHF. CDR3 bases: TGTGCCAGGACCTCAGGGTCCCCCCACTTC.

The J gene is TRBJ1-5, the V gene TRBV6-6, with TRBD1 matching 9 bases. The trim removed 0 bases at V and 11 bases at J, leaving 11 bases unmatched. In germline, CDR1 is MNHNY, CDR2 SVGAGI (reference sequence). CDR3 length: 16 amino acids. CDR3 region: CASSYSNRGLPWAQHF. The DNA of the CDR3 is TGTGCCAGCAGTTACTCAAACAGGGGGCTTCCGTGGGCCCAGCATTTT.

The rearrangement links TRBV6-1 to TRBJ2-5; 7 nucleotides agree with TRBD1. Germline assignment: CDR1 MNHNS and CDR2 SASEGT. The ends lost 7 bases at V and 1 base at J; junction bases unmatched: 9. There are 15 residues in the CDR3. CDR3 amino acids: CASTASGTVQETQYF. Here the CDR3 DNA reads TGTGCCAGCACCGCCTCGGGGACAGTCCAAGAGACCCAGTACTTC.

The V gene is TRBV5-1, the J gene TRBJ1-2; maybe TRBD1 (5 bases). The V end was cut by 4 bases, the J end by 4 bases, with 23 bases between. Germline V gene sequence: CDR1 SGHRS, CDR2 YFSETQ. CDR3 length equals 17 residues. The CDR3 is CASSERRVRGKPYGYTF. DNA of the CDR3: TGCGCCAGCAGCGAAAGGAGGGTACGGGGGAAACCCTATGGCTACACCTTC.

The V call is TRBV6-5, the J call TRBJ1-5; weak D call: TRBD1 (5 bases). Germline V gene data show CDR1 as MNHEY and CDR2 as SVGAGI. Trimming shortened V by 6 bases and J by 2 bases, and 5 bases separated the two germline ends. This CDR3 is built from 12 residues. In DNA, the CDR3 is TGTGCCAGCAGACAGGGCAATCAGCCCCAGCATTTT. It specifies CASRQGNQPQHF.

This clone was seen just once. This chain joins TRBV25-1 and TRBJ1-5; D may be TRBD1 (5 bases). The germline gives CDR1 MGHDK, CDR2 SYGVNS. The length of the CDR3 is 13 residues. Trimming pared 3 bases from V and 4 bases from J, leaving 7 bases between. The CDR3 DNA reads as TGTGCCAGCAGTGACAGGGTGAATCAGCCCCAGCATTTT. Translated: CASSDRVNQPQHF.

This sequence joins TRBV19 and TRBJ2-5; the match to TRBD1 covers 8 bases. V shed 3 bases and J 7 bases; nucleotides not matched to a gene: 22. In germline, CDR1 is LNHDA, CDR2 SQIVND (reference sequence). The CDR3 runs to 19 residues. The CDR3 reads CASSIAGTGALVDAGTQYF. The DNA of the CDR3 is TGTGCCAGTAGTATTGCCGGGACAGGTGCCCTGGTTGATGCGGGGACCCAGTACTTC.

This clone was found a few times. The chain links TRBV6-5 to TRBJ2-7, with D perhaps matching TRBD1 (6 bases). CDR3 length: 12 residues. The germline V gene has CDR1 MNHEY and CDR2 SVGAGI. The V end was cut by 5 bases, the J end by 4 bases, with 9 bases between. CDR3 bases: TGTGCCAGCAGTACACAGGGTTACGAGCAGTACTTC. Translated: CASSTQGYEQYF.

This clone came up once. V usage is TRBV14 and J usage is TRBJ2-2, with D possibly TRBD2 on 6 matching bases. The V gene lost 8 bases and the J gene lost 2 bases, with 12 bases spanning the gap. CDR3 length equals 14 residues. Germline V lookup: CDR1 SGHDN, CDR2 FVKESK. The CDR3 nucleotides read TGTGCCAGCCAACGGGGGTTCAACACCGGGGAGCTGTTTTTT. Translated, it gives CASQRGFNTGELFF. Based on the CDR3 plus reference TRBV14 and TRBJ2-2, the full variable domain is EAGVTQFPSHSVIEKGQTVTLRCDPISGHDNLYWYRRVMGKEIKFLLHFVKESKQDESGMPNNRFLAERTGGTYSTLKVQPAELEDSGVYFCASQRGFNTGELFFGEGSRLTVL.

The chain recombines TRBV5-1 with TRBJ2-1; the D call may be TRBD1 or TRBD2 (6 bases each). CDR1 is SGHRS and CDR2 is YFSETQ in the germline V gene. Trimming removed 6 bases from V and 2 bases from J, with 12 bases in between. The CDR3 runs 14 residues. The CDR3 coding sequence is TGCGCCAGCACGAGGGGGGCTGCCTACAATGAGCAGTTCTTC. Its protein is CASTRGAAYNEQFF. The whole variable domain, filled in from reference TRBV5-1 and TRBJ2-1, reads KAGVTQTPRYLIKTRGQQVTLSCSPISGHRSVSWYQQTPGQGLQFLFEYFSETQRNKGNFPGRFSGRQFSNSRSEMNVSTLELGDSALYLCASTRGAAYNEQFFGPGTRLTVL.

This rearrangement joins TRBV7-7 to TRBJ2-1, with D perhaps TRBD1 (5 bases). This CDR3 is 16 amino acids long. Germline-derived CDR1 and CDR2 are SSHAT and FNYEAQ (reference sequence). The V gene lost 5 bases and the J gene lost 3 bases, with 17 bases spanning the gap. The CDR3 here is CASSPNLRVIYNEQFF. In DNA form, the CDR3 reads TGTGCCAGCAGCCCAAATCTCAGGGTTATCTACAATGAGCAGTTCTTC.